This T cell receptor beta chain stems from a study of T-cell memory formation after mild COVID-19. 5'RACE with constant-segment primers built TCRalpha and TCRbeta cDNA libraries with UMIs. From the 5' RACE reads, TCRdb called clonotypes with MiXCR, one entry per CDR3 protein. The table has under 550,000 distinct CDR3 sequences, 15% to 20% seen once; the top ten hold roughly an eighth. Germline loops: CDR1 SEHNR, CDR2 FQNEAQ (reference sequence). With 3 bases removed from V and 7 bases from J, the gap between germline ends came to 13 bases. This CDR3 has 13 amino acids. Regarding the study as a whole: Contracting CD4+ clones were located mainly in CM and EM, and CD8+ clones in EMRA. The appearance of some responding clones in pre-infection memory suggested that cross-reactive memory joined.

With respect to this clonotype: Its matching antigen is unknown.

The origin of this receptor is an adult woman who had mild COVID-19 (a few samples of this study predate the infection). Cell type and time point are not known. Material: PBMCs or a T cell subset sorted from them (not recorded which). The rearrangement links TRBV7-9 to TRBJ2-7, with D tentatively TRBD1 (6 bases). In nucleotides, the CDR3 is TGTGCCAGCAGCTTTGGCAGGGGAGAGGAGCAGTACTTC. This translates into CASSFGRGEEQYF.